This T cell receptor beta chain was captured in a study of T-cell memory formation after mild COVID-19 (dated by TCRdb to the early 2020s). At the level of the whole study: TCR sequence clusters from the two donors were found to be largely donor specific. In two donors, T-cell clones that expanded and contracted after mild COVID-19 were tracked by sequencing TCRalpha and TCRbeta repertoires over time. The cohort comprised two young, previously healthy adult volunteers, one female and one male. General findings and caveats noted by the study authors: SARS-CoV-2 specificity of the second-wave clones peaking on day 37 was not confirmed. Contracting CD4+ clones were located mainly in the CM and EM memory subsets, whereas CD8+ clones were found to be enriched in EMRA. Some responding clones were found in pre-infection memory, which suggests that pre-existing cross-reactive memory T cells took part in the SARS-CoV-2 response. Clones contracting from day 15 to 85 had balanced CD4/CD8 phenotypes, while a second wave expanding from day 15 to 37 was biased towards CD4+. The study covered only a couple of mild cases, and larger cohorts including severe cases with pre-infection samples were considered necessary.

From cysteine to phenylalanine, the CDR3 is 15 amino acids long. The read is trimmed to its CDR3 DNA, 45 bases read in frame from base 1. Trimming accounts for 0 bases at V and 2 bases at J, while the number of junction bases matched to no gene is 3. CDR1 SGDLS and CDR2 YYNGEE are derived from the germline V gene. TCRdb names Illumina NovaSeq 6000 as the instrument used. cDNA libraries for TCRalpha and TCRbeta were prepared by 5'RACE using constant-segment primers, with sample barcodes and unique molecular identifiers added. Trizol reagent was used to extract RNA from every sample. Amplification of the libraries took two PCR steps, and the second step added a second sample barcode plus Illumina TruSeq adapters. Libraries were sequenced on an Illumina NovaSeq with 2 x 150 bp paired-end reads. As for the original processing: Demultiplexing of reads and collapsing into UMI-guided consensus sequences were performed with migec v1.2.7. Using mixcr v2.1.11, the UMI consensuses were aligned to TRA and TRB V and J templates and assembled into clonotypes. Clonotypes were classified as expanded or contracted when called significant by both edgeR and NoisET, with noise models trained on biological replicates. For edgeR calls, a false discovery rate-adjusted p below 0.01 and a log2 fold-change threshold of 1 were applied. As an exploratory analysis of dynamics, max-normalized trajectories of the 1000 most abundant clonotypes were examined with PCA combined with hierarchical clustering. Separately sequenced CD4+ and CD8+ repertoires were used to assign the CD4 or CD8 phenotype of responding clones. TCRdb reanalyzed the raw reads on its own, using fastp at Q25 for trimming and MiXCR for clone calling, and kept in-frame beta chains. For every CDR3 protein sequence, its rows merge into one entry that carries the most common genes and DNA. The V and J calls and clone size are TCRdb's, not the authors'. The sample includes 300,000 to 400,000 distinct CDR3 sequences, with approximately 29% observed a single time. The top ten hold approximately 13% of the sample.

Ficoll-Paque density gradient centrifugation was used to isolate PBMCs. About this clonotype: Its recognized antigen is unknown. One base away there is no much larger clone; base qualities are not given.

The TCR originated in an adult woman who had mild COVID-19 (a few samples of this study predate the infection). The sample titles of this study are shuffled in the database, so cell type and time point are left out; the donor was told from shared clones. The specimen was PBMCs or a T cell subset sorted from them (not recorded which). The V and J segments used are TRBV9 and TRBJ1-1, and 8 bases in between align with TRBD1. The DNA sequence follows: TGTGCCAGCAGCGTAGAAGGGACAGGTAACACTGAAGCTTTCTTT. This yields the protein CASSVEGTGNTEAFF. With all but the CDR3 taken from the reference TRBV9 and TRBJ1-1 genes, the full variable domain is: DSGVTQTPKHLITATGQRVTLRCSPRSGDLSVYWYQQSLDQGLQFLIQYYNGEERAKGNILERFSAQQFPDLHSELNLSSLELGDSALYFCASSVEGTGNTEAFFGQGTRLTVV.